This T cell receptor (beta chain) stems from a study of blood T cells in healthy people across ages. The CDR3 is 14 residues long. Germline V gives CDR1 SGHTA, CDR2 FQGNSA. As concerns this clonotype: No antigen is known for it. At one boundary the junction diverges from the germline segment, which might be a read error.

General study points: What prevented conclusive comparison of naive and antigen-experienced cells was that PBMCs were unsorted.

A second roughly 6 to 11 cycle PCR used barcoded and J-beta primers. TCRdb processed the 5' RACE reads anew with MiXCR; each CDR3 protein has one entry. The sample lists about 1,400,000 distinct CDR3 sequences; roughly 40% were seen once. V and J are TRBV7-2 and TRBJ2-3, with 10 bases matching TRBD2. The sequence was obtained from a woman aged 18-35 years in good health. What was sequenced was blood. This CDR3 reads CASSLAGASDTQYF. The CDR3 nucleotides are TGTGCCAGCAGCCTAGCGGGAGCTAGTGATACGCAGTATTTT.